This T cell receptor (beta chain) was profiled in a study of cytomegalovirus exposure and HLA in healthy donors. Findings and caveats of the study: Later analysis revealed greater clonal expansion in HLA-associated TCR beta chains than in equally common others. Cytomegalovirus-associated status was assigned to roughly 160 TCR beta chains.

Primers: 60 Vbeta forward and 13 Jbeta reverse. Repertoires were generated with immunoSEQ multiplex PCR, while TCRdb's copy carries only in-frame clones and drops some. The profile shows some 150,000 clones, around four fifths of them singletons. With regard to this clone: Its antigen is not identified.

Germline CDR1 reads SNHLY; CDR2 reads FYNNEI. J gave up 4 bases and V 6 bases, and 11 bases lay outside the gene matches. This CDR3 is built from 18 residues. The sequencing sample was made of PBMCs. This clonotype was obtained from a boy aged 2 to 10 in good health and CMV-seronegative. This sequence joins TRBV2 and TRBJ2-5; 16 bases align to TRBD2. CDR3 DNA: TGTGCCAGCAGACTGGGGACTAGCGGGAGGGCCTATAGAGAGACCCAGTACTTC. It encodes CASRLGTSGRAYRETQYF.